The source of this T cell receptor beta chain is a study of T cells in Graves' hyperthyroidism and ophthalmopathy. Authors of the study amplified TCR beta CDR3 regions from RNA transcripts. HTBI primers were used for first-round RT-PCR of the TCR CDR3. Each CDR3 protein gets one entry after TCRdb re-called the multiplex PCR reads with MiXCR. The sample yields around 500,000 distinct CDR3 sequences, about 16% seen once. Uncontrolled infection, other autoimmune disease, pregnancy or lactation excluded patients. Between the trimmed V and J ends, which lost 10 bases and 0 bases, there was a span of 15 bases. Germline V CDR1 and CDR2: MNHEY, SVGEGT. The CDR3 spans 14 residues. Study-wide results and caveats: Blood held most thyroid clonotypes expanded above 0.001 frequency.

This clonotype was counted many times. Its antigen remains unidentified. The sample was blood. The chain uses TRBV6-2 or TRBV6-3 and TRBJ1-1, with D perhaps TRBD1 (5 bases). The origin of this receptor is a young woman with Graves' ophthalmopathy. In DNA, the CDR3 is TGTGCCACTCAACAGGCCCTCATGAACACTGAAGCTTTCTTT. This codes for CATQQALMNTEAFF.